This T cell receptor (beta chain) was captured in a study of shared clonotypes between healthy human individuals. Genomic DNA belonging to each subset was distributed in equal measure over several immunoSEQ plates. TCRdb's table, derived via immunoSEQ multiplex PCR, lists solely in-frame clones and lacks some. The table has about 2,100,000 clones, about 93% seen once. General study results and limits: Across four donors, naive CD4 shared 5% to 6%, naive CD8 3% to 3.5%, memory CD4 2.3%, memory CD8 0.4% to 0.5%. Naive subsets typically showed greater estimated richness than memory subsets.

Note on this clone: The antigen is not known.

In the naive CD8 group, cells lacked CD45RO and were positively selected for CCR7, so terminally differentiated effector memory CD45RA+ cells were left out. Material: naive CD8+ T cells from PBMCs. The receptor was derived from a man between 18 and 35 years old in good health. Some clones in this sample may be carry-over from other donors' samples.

In DNA form, the CDR3 reads TGTGCCAGCAGTGTCTCCGGGACGGGCCTCTCTGGGGCCAACGTCCTGACTTTC. Residues: CASSVSGTGLSGANVLTF. This rearrangement joins TRBV6-1 to TRBJ2-6; the D gene could be TRBD1 or TRBD2 (5 bases each). The CDR3 runs 18 residues. V was shortened by 4 bases and J by 0 bases, with 16 bases between the two germline ends. CDR1 and CDR2 (germline): MNHNS, SASEGT.